This is a list of T cell receptor beta chains from one sample in a study of shared clonotypes between healthy human individuals. The method was immunoSEQ multiplex PCR; TCRdb's version includes in-frame clones alone and lacks a portion of them. The table has roughly 2.5 million clones, around 90% seen once. Sequencing was done on a sample of naive CD4+ T cells sorted from blood. These receptors were collected from a man between 18 and 35 years old in good health. CDR3s include the opening cysteine and the closing phenylalanine or tryptophan. D genes are given only for firm matches. Not all rows give a size; the values are once, few, many and, for expanded clones, a class.

-,TRBJ2-3,TRBV18,-,TGTGCCAGCTCACCACGGCGGGGTGCCGGCGCAGATACGCAGTATTTT,CASSPRRGAGADTQYF
-,TRBJ2-7,TRBV30,-,TGTGCCTGGAGTGTATCCGGACAGACCCCCTACGAGCAGTACTTC,CAWSVSGQTPYEQYF
TRBD2,TRBJ2-2,TRBV6-5,-,TGTGCCAGCAGAACGGGGACTACGAACACCGGGGAGCTGTTTTTT,CASRTGTTNTGELFF
-,TRBJ2-3,TRBV5-6,-,TGTGCCAGCAGCTTGGGTCTAATACTCGATACGCAGTATTTT,CASSLGLILDTQYF
TRBD1,TRBJ2-1,TRBV4-1,-,TGCGCCAGCAGCCAAGTCCCGGGACAGGGTTTTAATGAGCAGTTCTTC,CASSQVPGQGFNEQFF
-,TRBJ1-1,TRBV30,few,TGTGCCTGGACAGGGCAACCGAACACTGAAGCTTTCTTT,CAWTGQPNTEAFF
-,TRBJ2-7,TRBV18,-,TGTGCCAGCTCACGCCGGGATTTCTCCTACGAGCAGTACTTC,CASSRRDFSYEQYF
-,TRBJ2-7,TRBV5-4,-,TGTGCCAGCAGCTTGGGGTCCCCAGGGGTTTACGAGCAGTACTTC,CASSLGSPGVYEQYF
TRBD1,TRBJ1-5,TRBV18,-,TGTGCCAGCTCACCCCGATTCCTCTCACAGGGGGCTCAGCCCCAGCATTTT,CASSPRFLSQGAQPQHF
-,TRBJ2-7,TRBV2,-,TGTGCCAGCAGTGAAGCTGGGGCTTACGAGCAGTACTTC,CASSEAGAYEQYF
-,TRBJ2-1,TRBV6-4,-,TGTGCCAGCAGCCCGACAAGGAGTAATGAGCAGTTCTTC,CASSPTRSNEQFF
-,TRBJ2-5,TRBV10-3,-,TGTGCCTCAAAGGAGGGGCCGAGGGAGACCCAGTACTTC,CASKEGPRETQYF
-,TRBJ1-1,TRBV12-5,-,TGTGCTAGTGGCCGGGGGACTGAAGCTTTCTTT,CASGRGTEAFF
-,TRBJ1-1,TRBV9,-,TGTGCCAGCAGCCCCCGGGTCAGTCGAACGGCGAACACTGAAGCTTTCTTT,CASSPRVSRTANTEAFF
TRBD1,TRBJ1-1,TRBV13,once,TGTGCCAGCATCAGAACCGGGACAGGGGTTGTCATGAACACTGAAGCTTTCTTT,CASIRTGTGVVMNTEAFF
-,TRBJ1-1,TRBV30,few,TGTGCCTGGAGTGCGCTCCCGGGACTACCAGCTTTCTTT,CAWSALPGLPAFF
TRBD1,TRBJ2-6,TRBV19,-,TGTGCCAGTAGTTCGACAGGGGACGGGGCCAACGTCCTGACTTTC,CASSSTGDGANVLTF
-,TRBJ1-6,TRBV9,-,TGTGCCAGCAGCAGGTTGTCCTTGGATTCACCCCTCCACTTT,CASSRLSLDSPLHF
-,TRBJ1-2,TRBV5-6,-,TGTGCCAGCAGCTTTTTCTCGGGGGGCTACACCTTC,CASSFFSGGYTF
TRBD2,TRBJ2-5,TRBV7-2,-,TGTGCCAGCAGCTCAAGTCGCGGGAGCGTAGAGACCCAGTACTTC,CASSSSRGSVETQYF
-,TRBJ1-1,TRBV7-2,-,TGTGCCAGCAGCTTACTCAGTAACACTGAAGCTTTCTTT,CASSLLSNTEAFF
-,TRBJ1-1,TRBV19,-,TGTGCCAGTAGTACCCGGATAACTCATTCTAAAACTGAAGCTTTCTTT,CASSTRITHSKTEAFF
-,TRBJ1-2,TRBV30,-,TGTGCCTGGACCACAGGCGTAGACTATGGCTACACCTTC,CAWTTGVDYGYTF
-,TRBJ2-4,TRBV5-4,-,TGTGCCAGCACCCCGAGGGGGGCAGGGGGAAACATTCAGTACTTC,CASTPRGAGGNIQYF
-,TRBJ1-6,TRBV10-3,-,TGTGCCATCAGTGAGTCCCCGGGGGGGGATTCACCCCTCCACTTT,CAISESPGGDSPLHF
TRBD1,TRBJ1-1,TRBV6-5,-,TGTGCCAGCAGGGAAACAGGGGGATTGAACACTGAAGCTTTCTTT,CASRETGGLNTEAFF
-,TRBJ1-4,TRBV9,-,TGTGCCAGCAGCGCCCGGACAAGAAATGAAAAACTGTTTTTT,CASSARTRNEKLFF
-,TRBJ1-3,TRBV5-1,-,TGCGCCAGCAGCTTGGGGCAGTCCTCTGGAAACACCATATATTTT,CASSLGQSSGNTIYF
-,TRBJ1-3,TRBV28,-,TGTGCCAGCAGTCGTTCCTCTGGAAACACCATATATTTT,CASSRSSGNTIYF
-,TRBJ2-1,TRBV2,once,TGTGCCAGCAGTGAAGGGGGGATACGAGGCAATGAGCAGTTCTTC,CASSEGGIRGNEQFF
-,TRBJ1-6,TRBV7-9,-,TGTGCCAGCAGCCCTAGACGGCCCTTGAATTCACCCCTCCACTTT,CASSPRRPLNSPLHF
TRBD1,TRBJ2-7,TRBV30,-,TGTGCCTGGAGTGAACGGGACAGGGCCTACTCCTACGAGCAGTACTTC,CAWSERDRAYSYEQYF
TRBD2,TRBJ2-5,TRBV7-6,-,TGTGCCAGCAGCTTAGCTAGCGGGAGCCAAGAGACCCAGTACTTC,CASSLASGSQETQYF
-,TRBJ2-3,TRBV11-3,once,TGTGCCAGCGGCGCTGGGTGGGGAGATACGCAGTATTTT,CASGAGWGDTQYF
TRBD2,TRBJ2-5,TRBV19,-,TGTGCCAGTAGTATAGCAACGGGACTAGAAGAGACCCAGTACTTC,CASSIATGLEETQYF
-,TRBJ2-7,TRBV30,-,TGTGCCTGGTCCCGAGGGTACTACGAGCAGTACTTC,CAWSRGYYEQYF
-,TRBJ2-5,TRBV10-3,-,TGTGCCATCAGTGAATGGGGTGGGGAGACCCAGTACTTC,CAISEWGGETQYF
-,TRBJ1-4,TRBV9,-,TGTGCCAGCAGCTCTACAGAGTATAATGAAAAACTGTTTTTT,CASSSTEYNEKLFF
TRBD2,TRBJ2-1,TRBV30,-,TGTGCCTGGAGTAGCGGGGGGGCCTTTGAGCAGTTCTTC,CAWSSGGAFEQFF
TRBD1,TRBJ2-7,TRBV2,-,TGTGCCAGCAGTGAGGACAGGGACTACGAGCAGTACTTC,CASSEDRDYEQYF
TRBD2,TRBJ2-3,TRBV7-2,-,TGTGCCAGCAGCTTAGGCGCGGGAGGGAAAGCAGATACGCAGTATTTT,CASSLGAGGKADTQYF
-,TRBJ1-2,TRBV5-4,-,TGTGCCAGCAGCCGTGACTGGGTGATTGAAGGCTACACCTTC,CASSRDWVIEGYTF
-,TRBJ2-7,TRBV5-1,-,TGCGCCAGCAGCGATCTGGACCGGGGAATTATCTACGAGCAGTACTTC,CASSDLDRGIIYEQYF
TRBD2,TRBJ2-5,TRBV4-2,-,TGTGCCAGCAGCCAAGAGGGGGAACTAGCGCTAGAGACCCAGTACTTC,CASSQEGELALETQYF
-,TRBJ1-5,TRBV6-6,-,TGTGCCAGCAGCCCCGTAGAAAGGCTTAGCAATCAGCCCCAGCATTTT,CASSPVERLSNQPQHF